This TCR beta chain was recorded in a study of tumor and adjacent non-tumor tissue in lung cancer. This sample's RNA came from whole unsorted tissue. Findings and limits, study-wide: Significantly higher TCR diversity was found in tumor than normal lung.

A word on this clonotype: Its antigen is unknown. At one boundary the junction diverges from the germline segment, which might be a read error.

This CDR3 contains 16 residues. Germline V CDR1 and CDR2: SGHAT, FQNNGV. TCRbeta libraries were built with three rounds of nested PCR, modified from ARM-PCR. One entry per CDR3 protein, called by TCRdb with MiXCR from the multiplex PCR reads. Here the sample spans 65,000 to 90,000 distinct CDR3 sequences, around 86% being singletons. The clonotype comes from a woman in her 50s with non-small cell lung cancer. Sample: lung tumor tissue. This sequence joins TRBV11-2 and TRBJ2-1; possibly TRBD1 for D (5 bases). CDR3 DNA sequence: TGTACCAGCAGCTTAGTAAGGGGTATCGGGCTCAATGAGCAGTTCTTC. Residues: CTSSLVRGIGLNEQFF.